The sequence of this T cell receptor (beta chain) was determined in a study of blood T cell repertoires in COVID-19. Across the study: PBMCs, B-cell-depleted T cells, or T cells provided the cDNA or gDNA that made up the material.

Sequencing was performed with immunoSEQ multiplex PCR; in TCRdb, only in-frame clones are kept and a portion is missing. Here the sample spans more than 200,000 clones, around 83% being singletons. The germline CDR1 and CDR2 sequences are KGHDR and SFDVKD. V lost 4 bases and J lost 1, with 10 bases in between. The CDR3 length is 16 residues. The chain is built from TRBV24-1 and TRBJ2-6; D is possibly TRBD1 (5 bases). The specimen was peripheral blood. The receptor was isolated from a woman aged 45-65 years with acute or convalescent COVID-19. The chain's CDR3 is CATSDPRVSGANVLTF. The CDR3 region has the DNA TGTGCCACCAGTGACCCCAGGGTATCTGGGGCCAACGTCCTGACTTTC.